Each of the 27 T cell receptor beta chains below was sequenced from the same sample in a study of Tregs in tolerant kidney transplant recipients. Sequenced by immunoSEQ multiplex PCR; TCRdb stores in-frame clones only, minus some. The sample lists tens of thousands of clones; over 80% were seen once. Sequencing used CD4+ T cells from blood. All receptors derive from a human donor in good health.

The chain is built from TRBV9 and TRBJ1-1; 7 positions agree with TRBD1. This CDR3 spans 16 amino acids. Per the germline V gene, CDR1 is SGDLS and CDR2 is YYNGEE. The junction had 16 bases not matched to a gene; V was cut back by 4 bases and J by 7 bases. The CDR3 is CASSPLGGGRPGEAFF. CDR3 coding DNA: TGTGCCAGCAGCCCCCTAGGAGGGGGCCGTCCGGGTGAAGCTTTCTTT.

This sequence joins TRBV30 and TRBJ1-2, with a possible D match to TRBD1 (5 bases). Germline loops: CDR1 GTSNPN, CDR2 SVGIG (reference sequence). Trimming shortened V by 5 bases and J by 2 bases, and 15 bases separated the two germline ends. The CDR3 covers 14 residues. This CDR3 is CAWERHQGNYGYTF. The CDR3 region has the DNA TGTGCCTGGGAGCGACACCAGGGCAACTATGGCTACACCTTC.

The chain couples TRBV5-5 to TRBJ2-2; 9 bases are a match to TRBD1. Trimming took 3 bases from V and 7 from J; bases not matched to a gene: 4. The CDR3 is 14 amino acids. Per germline, CDR1 SGHKS and CDR2 YYEKEE (reference sequence). The CDR3 region has the DNA TGTGCCAGCAGCTGGACAGGGGCTGGCGGGGAGCTGTTTTTT. Amino acid sequence: CASSWTGAGGELFF.

About this clone: A junction end diverges from the germline sequence, so it may reflect a read error. The chain links TRBV5-6 to TRBJ1-2; D is ambiguous. Per the germline V gene, CDR1 is SGHDT and CDR2 is YYEEEE. The CDR3 loop spans 16 amino acids. The CDR3 DNA follows: TGTGCCAGCACCCTGACCAATAGCCGAAGGACCTATGACTACACCTTC. This sequence encodes CASTLTNSRRTYDYTF.

CDR3 in DNA: TGTGCCAGCAGCTTAGCGTACGCCGGGGAGCTGTTTTTT. This codes for CASSLAYAGELFF. This chain links TRBV7-8 with TRBJ2-2; D is undetermined. The V and J ends lost 0 bases and 6 bases respectively, with 5 bases between them. Looked up from germline, CDR1 is SGHVS and CDR2 is FQNEAQ. The CDR3 runs to 13 residues.

There are a few counts of this clone. The gene calls are TRBV2 and TRBJ2-7; tentative D call: TRBD2 (6 bases). Germline V lookup: CDR1 SNHLY, CDR2 FYNNEI. The CDR3 loop spans 15 amino acids. Trimming removed 5 bases at V and 1 base at J, with 15 bases between. In DNA form, the CDR3 reads TGTGCCAGCAGTAACCGGGGACTGGCGTCCTACGAGCAGTACTTC. Translation: CASSNRGLASYEQYF.

The sample holds one count of this clone. The rearrangement uses TRBV6-1 and TRBJ1-4; 10 nucleotides agree with TRBD1. The trim removed 2 bases at V and 0 bases at J, leaving 3 bases unmatched. Germline V gene data show CDR1 as MNHNS and CDR2 as SASEGT. This CDR3 spans 17 amino acids. CDR3 protein: CASSELGQGATNEKLFF. The DNA for the CDR3 is TGTGCCAGCAGTGAACTAGGACAGGGGGCAACTAATGAAAAACTGTTTTTT.

The gene calls are TRBV25-1 and TRBJ2-3; 8 bases are shared with TRBD1. Trimming took 4 bases from V and 4 from J; bases not matched to a gene: 10. This CDR3 has 16 amino acids. Germline lookup yields CDR1 MGHDK and CDR2 SYGVNS. Here the CDR3 DNA reads TGTGCCAGCAGTGCCGGAGACAGGGGTCTCCCAGATACGCAGTATTTT. This encodes CASSAGDRGLPDTQYF. Drawing the rest from reference TRBV25-1 and TRBJ2-3, the complete variable domain is EADIYQTPRYLVIGTGKKITLECSQTMGHDKMYWYQQDPGMELHLIHYSYGVNSTEKGDLSSESTVSRIRTEHFPLTLESARPSHTSQYLCASSAGDRGLPDTQYFGPGTRLTVL.

The chain links TRBV30 to TRBJ2-7, with D possibly matching TRBD2 (5 bases). The CDR3 extends over 15 amino acids. CDR1 is GTSNPN, CDR2 SVGIG, per germline (reference sequence). V was shortened by 2 bases and J by 7 bases, with 21 bases between the two germline ends. CDR3 in DNA: TGTGCCTGGAGTAGAAGCGTTTCACCTCAGCGGGAGCAGTACTTC. Protein sequence: CAWSRSVSPQREQYF.

The DNA for the CDR3 is TGTGCCATCAGTGAGATAGTGGATCCGGGGGAAAAACTGTTTTTT. This sequence encodes CAISEIVDPGEKLFF. V gene TRBV10-3 combines with J gene TRBJ1-4, with D unclear. Germline V gives CDR1 ENHRY, CDR2 SYGVKD. V was shortened by 2 bases and J by 8 bases, with 15 bases between the two germline ends. The CDR3 runs to 15 residues.

The chain carries TRBV19 and TRBJ1-3; D ambiguous. Germline values: CDR1 LNHDA, CDR2 SQIVND (reference sequence). Deletions cut 5 bases from V and 4 bases from J, with 15 bases between. The length of the CDR3 is 15 residues. CDR3 amino acids: CASSPRHEVGNTIYF. The CDR3 coding sequence is TGTGCCAGTAGTCCACGACACGAGGTCGGAAACACCATATATTTT. The full variable domain, with the rest looked up from reference TRBV19 and TRBJ1-3, is DGGITQSPKYLFRKEGQNVTLSCEQNLNHDAMYWYRQDPGQGLRLIYYSQIVNDFQKGDIAEGYSVSREKKESFPLTVTSAQKNPTAFYLCASSPRHEVGNTIYFGEGSWLTVV.

This clone was recorded only once. The chain's CDR3 is CASSRSTVGDSPLHF. The CDR3 bases are TGCGCCAGCAGCCGATCGACAGTGGGGGATTCACCCCTCCACTTT. The chain employs TRBV5-1 and TRBJ1-6; tentative D call: TRBD1 (5 bases). Germline assignment: CDR1 SGHRS and CDR2 YFSETQ. This CDR3 region has 15 residues. V was cut by 4 bases and J by 8 bases, with 16 bases left in between.

V and J are TRBV7-2 and TRBJ2-7; 7 bases map to TRBD1. Germline V CDR1 and CDR2: SGHTA, FQGNSA. The V and J ends lost 1 base and 5 bases, in that order; junction bases with no gene match: 8. The CDR3 loop spans 15 amino acids. The CDR3 DNA sequence: TGTGCCAGCAGCTTAGGGCGACAGGGTAGGCACGAGCAGTACTTC. Amino acids: CASSLGRQGRHEQYF.

The rearrangement links TRBV11-3 to TRBJ2-7; D tentatively fits TRBD1 or TRBD2 (5 bases each). The length of the CDR3 is 16 residues. Trimming took off 5 bases at V and 0 bases at J, with 17 bases between the two ends. Germline loops: CDR1 SGHNT, CDR2 YENEEA. Here the CDR3 reads CASSPRGSFSSYEQYF. CDR3 DNA: TGTGCCAGCAGCCCCCGGGGCTCGTTCAGCTCCTACGAGCAGTACTTC.

The DNA for the CDR3 is TGTGCTAGTGGTACCGGTGACAGGGGGAGTTATGGCTACACCTTC. Translated: CASGTGDRGSYGYTF. The rearrangement uses TRBV12-5 and TRBJ1-2; 9 positions agree with TRBD1. With 5 bases clipped from V and 5 bases from J, the junction kept 9 bases outside the gene matches. The CDR3 spans 15 residues. Germline CDR1 is LGHNT and CDR2 is FRNRAP.

J is TRBJ2-5 and V is TRBV7-2; D is unresolved. This CDR3 comprises 16 residues. The germline CDR1 and CDR2 sequences are SGHTA and FQGNSA. V was cut by 2 bases and J by 5 bases, with 18 bases left in between. As DNA, the CDR3 is TGTGCCAGCAGCTTACGAAACCCCAGCGAGGAGGAGACCCAGTACTTC. It specifies CASSLRNPSEEETQYF.

Note on this clone: The same CDR3 is also encoded by other DNA sequences in this sample. V is TRBV7-2 and J is TRBJ1-5, with D possibly matching TRBD1 (6 bases). The CDR3 runs 13 residues. Trimming took off 3 bases at V and 6 bases at J, with 9 bases between the two ends. Germline values: CDR1 SGHTA, CDR2 FQGNSA. CDR3 DNA: TGTGCCAGCAGCTTGGACAGTATTCAGCCCCAGCATTTT. It yields the protein CASSLDSIQPQHF.

J is TRBJ1-6 and V is TRBV7-8; D gene ambiguous. Germline values: CDR1 SGHVS, CDR2 FQNEAQ. This CDR3 has 15 residues. Trimming took off 5 bases at V and 5 bases at J, with 13 bases between the two ends. The CDR3 coding sequence is TGTGCCAGCAGCCTCCTAACTAAGGATAATTCACCCCTCCACTTT. It encodes CASSLLTKDNSPLHF.

The rearrangement joins TRBV10-3 to TRBJ1-1; unclear D gene. V dropped 6 bases and J dropped 5 bases, with 10 bases sitting between them. The CDR3 covers 12 residues. Germline CDR1 ENHRY, CDR2 SYGVKD. CDR3: CAIRARDTEAFF. CDR3 DNA: TGTGCCATCAGGGCCCGGGATACTGAAGCTTTCTTT.

In this sample, this clone turned up a few times. This chain joins TRBV11-1 and TRBJ1-5, with TRBD1 matching 8 bases. With V trimmed by 3 bases and J by 5 bases, 3 bases remained unmatched. Germline assignment: CDR1 SGHAT and CDR2 FQDESV (reference sequence). The CDR3 has 14 amino acids. The CDR3 loop is CASSLGTGYQPQHF. The CDR3 coding sequence is TGTGCCAGCAGCTTGGGGACAGGCTATCAGCCCCAGCATTTT.

The gene calls are TRBV29-1 and TRBJ1-2, with 7 bases lining up with TRBD1. The germline gives CDR1 SQVTM, CDR2 ANQGSEA. This CDR3 comprises 12 residues. After removal of 6 bases from V and 2 bases from J, the junction contained 3 bases not matched to a gene. The CDR3 loop is CSVGTENYGYTF. CDR3 nucleotide sequence: TGCAGCGTCGGGACAGAGAACTATGGCTACACCTTC.

The chain links TRBV19 to TRBJ2-7; no clear D gene. The V end was cut by 6 bases, the J end by 0 bases, with 15 bases between. Germline V CDR1 and CDR2: LNHDA, SQIVND (reference sequence). The CDR3 is 15 amino acids. In DNA form, the CDR3 reads TGTGCCAGTAGCCCGACGGACGGATTCTCCTACGAGCAGTACTTC. This encodes CASSPTDGFSYEQYF. Drawing the rest from reference TRBV19 and TRBJ2-7, the complete variable domain is DGGITQSPKYLFRKEGQNVTLSCEQNLNHDAMYWYRQDPGQGLRLIYYSQIVNDFQKGDIAEGYSVSREKKESFPLTVTSAQKNPTAFYLCASSPTDGFSYEQYFGPGTRLTVT.

The chain recombines TRBV6-5 with TRBJ2-2, with D possibly being TRBD2 (7 bases). The CDR3 spans 12 residues. Looked up from germline, CDR1 is MNHEY and CDR2 is SVGAGI. With 8 bases removed from V and 6 bases from J, the gap between germline ends came to 10 bases. The CDR3 bases are TGTGCCAGCCACGGGGGGCCCGGGGAGCTGTTTTTT. Its protein product is CASHGGPGELFF.

J is TRBJ2-7 and V is TRBV11-3, with 9 bases that match TRBD2. V dropped 0 bases and J dropped 6; count of bases not matched to a gene: 12. Germline loops: CDR1 SGHNT, CDR2 YENEEA. The CDR3 spans 17 residues. CDR3 DNA sequence: TGTGCCAGCAGCTTAGAGGAGCACCTAGCGGGACATTTCGAGCAGTACTTC. It specifies CASSLEEHLAGHFEQYF.

This sequence joins TRBV11-3 and TRBJ2-7; the D is unclear. This CDR3 spans 12 amino acids. V was cut by 1 base and J by 4 bases, with 5 bases left in between. Per germline, CDR1 SGHNT and CDR2 YENEEA. The CDR3 DNA reads TGTGCCAGCAGCTTAGCTGGGTACGAGCAGTACTTC. Translating gives CASSLAGYEQYF.

This clone was seen once. V usage is TRBV18 and J usage is TRBJ1-3, with a weak D call TRBD1 (5 bases). Trimming took off 4 bases at V and 2 bases at J, with 9 bases between the two ends. The CDR3 spans 14 residues. CDR1 and CDR2 from the germline V gene are KGHSH and LQKENI. The DNA for the CDR3 is TGTGCCAGCTCACAATCAGGGACTGGAAACACCATATATTTT. Its translation is CASSQSGTGNTIYF.

The chain has TRBV25-1 and TRBJ1-3; TRBD1 might be the D (6 bases). V was shortened by 1 base and J by 0 bases, with 16 bases between the two germline ends. Germline V lookup: CDR1 MGHDK, CDR2 SYGVNS. The length of the CDR3 is 18 residues. CDR3 sequence: CASSEFGTRDISGNTIYF. CDR3 sequence (DNA): TGTGCCAGCAGTGAATTCGGGACTCGGGACATCTCTGGAAACACCATATATTTT. Supplemented by reference TRBV25-1 and TRBJ1-3, the full variable domain reads EADIYQTPRYLVIGTGKKITLECSQTMGHDKMYWYQQDPGMELHLIHYSYGVNSTEKGDLSSESTVSRIRTEHFPLTLESARPSHTSQYLCASSEFGTRDISGNTIYFGEGSWLTVV.